This T cell receptor (beta chain) is from a study of cytomegalovirus exposure and HLA in healthy donors. Whole-study context: Unique TCR beta sequences numbering approximately 120 million came from about 179 million T cells in an earlier analysis.

This CDR3 region has 16 residues. The V end lost 1 base, the J end lost 7 bases, and 19 bases lay between the germline ends. CDR1 is KGHSH, CDR2 LQKENI, per germline. The PCR was carried out with 60 Vbeta primers and 13 Jbeta primers. Sequencing used immunoSEQ multiplex PCR; TCRdb keeps in-frame clones, though not all of them. The sample carries over 110,000 clones, 73% recorded once. The rearrangement joins TRBV18 to TRBJ1-1, with D perhaps matching TRBD1 (6 bases). Material for sequencing was PBMCs. The TCR sequence derives from a woman in her forties in good health and CMV-seronegative. DNA for the CDR3: TGTGCCAGCTCACCACGACCCCCGGGACAAGGGGGTGAAGCTTTCTTT. Translation gives CASSPRPPGQGGEAFF.